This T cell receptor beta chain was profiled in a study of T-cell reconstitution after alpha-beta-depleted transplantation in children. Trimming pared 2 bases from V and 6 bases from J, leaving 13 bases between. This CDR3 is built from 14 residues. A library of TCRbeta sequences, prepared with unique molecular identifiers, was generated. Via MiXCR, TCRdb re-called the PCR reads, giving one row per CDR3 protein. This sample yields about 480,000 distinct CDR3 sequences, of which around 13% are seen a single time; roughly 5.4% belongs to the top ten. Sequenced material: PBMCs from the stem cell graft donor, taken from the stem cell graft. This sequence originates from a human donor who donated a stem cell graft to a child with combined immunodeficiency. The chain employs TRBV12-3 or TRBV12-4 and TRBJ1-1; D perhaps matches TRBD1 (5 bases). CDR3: CASSLRQWSPEAFF. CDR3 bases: TGTGCCAGCAGTTTAAGACAGTGGAGTCCTGAAGCTTTCTTT.